This T cell receptor beta chain was observed in a study of T cell changes during pregnancy in multiple sclerosis (dated by TCRdb to about 2019). In the study overall: The study examined how the T cell repertoire changed over the course of pregnancy in women with multiple sclerosis.

This clone was recorded once. Its antigen specificity is not known. Per-nucleotide qualities are absent, and no much larger clonotype sits a single base away. The receptor library was made with the immunoSEQ multiplex PCR assay. TCRdb took over this immuneACCESS table, retaining in-frame rearrangements with V and J assigned. Such tables are incomplete; in checked studies, under half of the missing clones stem from an unresolved V gene, and the remainder is unexplained. In all, the sample holds 40,000 to 45,000 clones, and around 89% of those were seen once. The top ten clones comprise 5.5% to 6% of the sample. Trimming takes 3 bases from V and 0 bases from J, and the germline ends sit 9 bases apart. From the cysteine up to the phenylalanine, the CDR3 has a length of 15 residues. Only the CDR3 portion is preserved as DNA: 45 bases, with reading frame beginning at the first base. CDR1 is given as LNHDA and CDR2 as SQIVND, both from the germline V gene (reference sequence).

The sequencing here drew on CD8+ T cells from peripheral blood mononuclear cells, taken after pregnancy. The TCR originated in a female donor in good health, enrolled as a control in a pregnancy study. The chain is made from TRBV19 and TRBJ1-5; the D segment cannot be called with confidence. The CDR3 reads as follows: CASSIGDHSNQPQHF. Here is the DNA: TGTGCCAGTAGTATCGGAGACCATAGCAATCAGCCCCAGCATTTT.